This TCR beta chain comes out of a study of blood T cell repertoires in COVID-19. The wider study: Samples taken during acute and convalescent COVID-19 were collected in the United States, Italy and Spain.

Clones were read by immunoSEQ multiplex PCR, and TCRdb kept only the in-frame ones, dropping some. The sample carries some 54,000 clones, about nine tenths recorded once. Germline-derived CDR1 and CDR2 are SGHTA and FQGTGA. The length of the CDR3 is 15 residues. The V segment lost 5 bases and the J segment 5 bases; nucleotides outside the gene matches: 8. This clonotype was obtained from a man older than 75 with active or convalescent COVID-19. Sequenced: peripheral blood. This sequence joins TRBV7-3 and TRBJ2-7, with 11 bases matching TRBD1. The CDR3 here is CASSPGQGAFNEQYF. The CDR3 DNA sequence: TGTGCCAGCAGCCCCGGACAGGGGGCTTTCAACGAGCAGTACTTC.